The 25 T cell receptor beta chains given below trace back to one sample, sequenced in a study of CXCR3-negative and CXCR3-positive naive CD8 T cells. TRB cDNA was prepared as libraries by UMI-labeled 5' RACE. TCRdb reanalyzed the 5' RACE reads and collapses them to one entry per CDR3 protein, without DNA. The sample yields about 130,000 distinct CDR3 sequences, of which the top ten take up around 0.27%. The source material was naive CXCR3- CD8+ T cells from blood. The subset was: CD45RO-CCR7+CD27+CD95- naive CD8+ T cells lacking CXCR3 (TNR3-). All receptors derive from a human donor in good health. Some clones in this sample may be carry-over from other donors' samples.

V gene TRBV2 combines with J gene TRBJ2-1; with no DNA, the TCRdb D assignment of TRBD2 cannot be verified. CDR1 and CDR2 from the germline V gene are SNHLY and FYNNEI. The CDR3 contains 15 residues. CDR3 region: CASSEMVGLGYEQFF.

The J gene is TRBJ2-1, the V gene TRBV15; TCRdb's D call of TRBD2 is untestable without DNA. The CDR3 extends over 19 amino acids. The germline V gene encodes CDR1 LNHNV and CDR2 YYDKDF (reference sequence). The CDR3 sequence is CATSREALYVGGLYNEQFF.

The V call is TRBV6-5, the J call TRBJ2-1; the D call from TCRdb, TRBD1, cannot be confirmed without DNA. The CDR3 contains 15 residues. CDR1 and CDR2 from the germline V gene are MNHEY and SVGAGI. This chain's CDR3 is CASSGGPASYNEQFF.

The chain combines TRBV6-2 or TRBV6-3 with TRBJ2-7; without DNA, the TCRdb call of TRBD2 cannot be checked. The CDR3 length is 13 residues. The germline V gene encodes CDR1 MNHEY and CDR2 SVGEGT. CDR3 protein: CASSYGTSGEQYF.

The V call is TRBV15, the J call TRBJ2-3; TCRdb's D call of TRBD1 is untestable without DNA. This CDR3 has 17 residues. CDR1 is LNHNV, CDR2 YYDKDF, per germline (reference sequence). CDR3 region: CATSREPRTARTDTQYF.

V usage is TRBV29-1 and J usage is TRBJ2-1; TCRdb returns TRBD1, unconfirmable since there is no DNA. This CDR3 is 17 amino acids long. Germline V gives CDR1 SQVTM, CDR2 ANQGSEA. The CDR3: CSVEDGNRAHSYNEQFF.

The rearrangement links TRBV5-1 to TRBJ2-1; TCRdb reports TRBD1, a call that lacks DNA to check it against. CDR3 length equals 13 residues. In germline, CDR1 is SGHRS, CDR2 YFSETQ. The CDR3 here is CASSFETGLWQFF.

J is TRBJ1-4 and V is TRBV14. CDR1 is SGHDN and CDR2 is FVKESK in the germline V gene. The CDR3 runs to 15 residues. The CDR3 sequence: CASSQFISTNEKLFF.

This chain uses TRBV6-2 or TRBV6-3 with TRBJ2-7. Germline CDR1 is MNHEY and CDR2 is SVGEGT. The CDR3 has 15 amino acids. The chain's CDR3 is CASSYSGLSDYEQYF.

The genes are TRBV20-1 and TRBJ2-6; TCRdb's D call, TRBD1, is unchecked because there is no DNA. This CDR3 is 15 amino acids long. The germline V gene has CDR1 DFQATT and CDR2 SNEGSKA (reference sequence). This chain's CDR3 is CSGDSYHSGANVLTF.

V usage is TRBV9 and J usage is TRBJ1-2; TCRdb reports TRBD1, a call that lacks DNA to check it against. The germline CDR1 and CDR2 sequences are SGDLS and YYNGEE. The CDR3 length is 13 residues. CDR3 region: CASSSRTIEGYTF.

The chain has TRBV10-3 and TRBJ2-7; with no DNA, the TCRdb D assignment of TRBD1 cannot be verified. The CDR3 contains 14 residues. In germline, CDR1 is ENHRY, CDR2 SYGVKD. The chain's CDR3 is CAIRATGSSYEQYF.

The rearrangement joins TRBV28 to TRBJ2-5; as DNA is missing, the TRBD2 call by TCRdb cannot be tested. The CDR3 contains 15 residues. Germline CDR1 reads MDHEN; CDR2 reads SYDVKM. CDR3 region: CASSPSGGAGETQYF.

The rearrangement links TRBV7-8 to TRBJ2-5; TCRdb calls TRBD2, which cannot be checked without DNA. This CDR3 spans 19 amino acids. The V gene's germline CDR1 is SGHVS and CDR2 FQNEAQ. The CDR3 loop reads CASSLLWRLAGGDGETQYF.

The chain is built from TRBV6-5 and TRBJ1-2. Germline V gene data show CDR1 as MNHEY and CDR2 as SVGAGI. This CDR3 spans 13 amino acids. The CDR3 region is CASSYSLRVGYTF.

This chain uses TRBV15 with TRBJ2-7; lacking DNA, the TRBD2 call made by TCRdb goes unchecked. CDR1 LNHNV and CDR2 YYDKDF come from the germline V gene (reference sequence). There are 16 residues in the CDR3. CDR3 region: CATSRDLGLGDYEQYF.

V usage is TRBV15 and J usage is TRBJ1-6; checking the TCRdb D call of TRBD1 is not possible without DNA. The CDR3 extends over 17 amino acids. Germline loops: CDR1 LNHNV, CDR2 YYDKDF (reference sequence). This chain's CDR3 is CATSRARGSEYNSPLHF. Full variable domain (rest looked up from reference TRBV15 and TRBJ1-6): DAMVIQNPRYQVTQFGKPVTLSCSQTLNHNVMYWYQQKSSQAPKLLFHYYDKDFNNEADTPDNFQSRRPNTSFCFLDIRSPGLGDTAMYLCATSRARGSEYNSPLHFGNGTRLTVT.

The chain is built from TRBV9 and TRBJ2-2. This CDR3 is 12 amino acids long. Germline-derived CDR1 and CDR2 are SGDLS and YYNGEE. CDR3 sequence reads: CASSAYTGELFF.

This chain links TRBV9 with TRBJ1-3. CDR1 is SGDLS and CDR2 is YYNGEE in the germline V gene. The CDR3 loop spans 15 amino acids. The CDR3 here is CASSVGGGPGNTIYF.

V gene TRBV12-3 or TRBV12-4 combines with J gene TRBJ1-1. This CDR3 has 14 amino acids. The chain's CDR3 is CASSARPMNTEAFF.

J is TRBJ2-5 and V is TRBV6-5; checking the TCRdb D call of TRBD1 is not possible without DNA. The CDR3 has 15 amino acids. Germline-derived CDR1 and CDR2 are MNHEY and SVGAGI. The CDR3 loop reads CASSYSTGGAETQYF.

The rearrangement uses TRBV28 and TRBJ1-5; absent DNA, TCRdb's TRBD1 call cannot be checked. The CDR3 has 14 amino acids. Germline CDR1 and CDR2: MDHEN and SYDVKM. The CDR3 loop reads CASSADRPNQPQHF.

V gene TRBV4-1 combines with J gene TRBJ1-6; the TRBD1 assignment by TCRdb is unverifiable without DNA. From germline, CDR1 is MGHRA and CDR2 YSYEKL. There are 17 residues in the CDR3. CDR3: CASSQDRDRGLGSPLHF.

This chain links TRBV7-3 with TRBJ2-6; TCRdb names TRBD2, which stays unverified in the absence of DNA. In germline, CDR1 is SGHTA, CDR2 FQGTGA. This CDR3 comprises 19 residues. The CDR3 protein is CASSLMGLAGSSGANVLTF.

The CDR3 loop is CASSPPGGIETQYF. The gene calls are TRBV3-1 and TRBJ2-5; the TCRdb call, TRBD1, lacks DNA for checking. CDR1 is LGHDT, CDR2 YNNKEL, per germline (reference sequence). This CDR3 is built from 14 residues.